The sequence of this T cell receptor (beta chain) was determined in a study of identical twins. The study's findings and limits: With beta out-of-frame sequences, excess sharing by twins was weaker.

One entry per CDR3 protein results from TCRdb running MiXCR on the 5' RACE reads. The data contain some 1,700,000 distinct CDR3 sequences, about 31% of them singletons. Germline V gene data show CDR1 as SGHRS and CDR2 as YFSETQ. The CDR3 loop spans 15 amino acids. The germline V and J ends were trimmed by 1 base and 3 bases, with 11 bases remaining between them. A word on this clonotype: Its antigen remains unidentified.

The donor group consisted entirely of healthy Caucasians. The sequencing input was cord blood. This clonotype originated in a newborn girl in good health. The chain has TRBV5-1 and TRBJ1-5, with a possible D match to TRBD1 (5 bases). DNA for the CDR3: TGCGCCAGCAGCTTGACTACAGGACACAATCAGCCCCAGCATTTT. It specifies CASSLTTGHNQPQHF. Based on the CDR3 plus reference TRBV5-1 and TRBJ1-5, the full variable domain is KAGVTQTPRYLIKTRGQQVTLSCSPISGHRSVSWYQQTPGQGLQFLFEYFSETQRNKGNFPGRFSGRQFSNSRSEMNVSTLELGDSALYLCASSLTTGHNQPQHFGDGTRLSIL.